Sequencing of this T cell receptor (beta chain) was carried out in a study of cytomegalovirus exposure and HLA in healthy donors. Germline CDR1 is SGHTA and CDR2 is FQGTGA. This CDR3 is built from 16 residues. V was pared by 2 bases and J by 1 base, with 11 bases between. In nominal health when sampled, donors likely had unrecorded immune exposures nonetheless. Study-wide points: Further analysis, carried out later, found HLA-associated TCR beta chains more clonally expanded than equally common other chains. Investigators reported more than 150 TCR beta chains as tied to cytomegalovirus. The authors later linked a missense DCLRE1C variant to TCR beta V- and J-gene trimming.

PCR employed 60 Vbeta and 13 Jbeta primers. TCRdb keeps only in-frame clones here, not all; method: immunoSEQ multiplex PCR. Listed are about 200,000 clones; about 1% falls within the top ten. With regard to this clone: Its specificity is not known.

Sequenced: PBMCs. This receptor was taken from a girl under 10 years old in good health and CMV-seropositive. The V call is TRBV7-3, the J call TRBJ2-2; TRBD2 might be the D (6 bases). Here the CDR3 DNA reads TGTGCCAGCAGCTTACAGCAAGCGGGGAACACCGGGGAGCTGTTTTTT. Its protein is CASSLQQAGNTGELFF. The complete variable domain, with remaining parts taken from reference TRBV7-3 and TRBJ2-2, reads GAGVSQTPSNKVTEKGKYVELRCDPISGHTALYWYRQSLGQGPEFLIYFQGTGAADDSGLPNDRFFAVRPEGSVSTLKIQRTERGDSAVYLCASSLQQAGNTGELFFGEGSRLTVL.